Listed below are T cell receptor beta chains from one sample, sequenced in a study of somatic mutations in cytotoxic T cells in rheumatoid arthritis. Assay used: immunoSEQ multiplex PCR; TCRdb lists only in-frame clones, some missing. The sample contains roughly 14,000 clones, around 77% of which appear only once. The source material was CD8+ T cells sorted from blood. These receptors all come from an adult with rheumatoid arthritis. CDR3s include the opening cysteine and the closing phenylalanine or tryptophan. Fields, in order: V gene, clone size, J gene, D gene, CDR3 DNA, CDR3 protein. A D gene is named only where the DNA matches it firmly. Size is omitted from some rows. Given values are once, few, many or a class for expanded clones.

V: TRBV5-1
size: medium-sized
J: TRBJ2-1
D: TRBD2
DNA: TGCGCCAGCAGCTATTCTAGCGGGGACTACAATGAGCAGTTCTTC
CDR3: CASSYSSGDYNEQFF

V: TRBV28
size: NA
J: TRBJ2-7
D: NA
DNA: TGTGCCAGCAGTGAGCCCCAGTGGTGCGAGCAGTACTTC
CDR3: CASSEPQWCEQYF

V: TRBV9
size: NA
J: TRBJ2-1
D: NA
DNA: TGTGCCAGCAGCCCATGGGGGGACAATGAGCAGTTCTTC
CDR3: CASSPWGDNEQFF

V: TRBV28
size: NA
J: TRBJ1-5
D: NA
DNA: TGTGCCAGCAGAACGGTAGGGGAGGGTCAGCCCCAGCATTTT
CDR3: CASRTVGEGQPQHF

V: TRBV7-9
size: NA
J: TRBJ2-1
D: TRBD2
DNA: TGTGCCAGCAGCTTAGCCTCTAGCGGGGGCTACAATGAGCAGTTCTTC
CDR3: CASSLASSGGYNEQFF

V: TRBV28
size: NA
J: TRBJ2-5
D: NA
DNA: TGTGCCAGCAGTTTATTAGGGGGTTTTGTCTCAACGGAGACCCAGTACTTC
CDR3: CASSLLGGFVSTETQYF

V: TRBV7-9
size: few
J: TRBJ2-7
D: NA
DNA: TGTGCCAGCAGGGACGACAGTCTAGAGCAGTACTTC
CDR3: CASRDDSLEQYF

V: TRBV5-8
size: few
J: TRBJ1-6
D: NA
DNA: TGTGCCAGCAGCTTGGATCAGCTGAATTCACCCCTCCACTTT
CDR3: CASSLDQLNSPLHF

V: TRBV29-1
size: medium-sized
J: TRBJ1-2
D: TRBD1
DNA: TGCAGCGTTGAAGTTACCGGGACAGGGATTGGCTACACCTTC
CDR3: CSVEVTGTGIGYTF

V: TRBV19
size: NA
J: TRBJ2-1
D: NA
DNA: TGTGCCAGTAGTATAGATCTATTTGGGCAGCCCAATGAGCAGTTCTTC
CDR3: CASSIDLFGQPNEQFF

V: TRBV19
size: NA
J: TRBJ2-1
D: NA
DNA: TGTGCCAGTAGTATACAGGGGGAGGGTGAGCAGTTCTTC
CDR3: CASSIQGEGEQFF

V: TRBV6-5
size: few
J: TRBJ2-3
D: TRBD2
DNA: TGTGCCAGCAGTTTCGGGGGGGCCGTAGATACGCAGTATTTT
CDR3: CASSFGGAVDTQYF

V: TRBV14
size: NA
J: TRBJ2-5
D: NA
DNA: TGTGCCAGCAGCCACAGAGGTTTGGGTCAGGAGACCCAGTACTTC
CDR3: CASSHRGLGQETQYF

V: TRBV1
size: NA
J: TRBJ1-1
D: NA
DNA: TGCACCAGCAGCCAAGGCGCAGGCAAGATGAACACTGAAGCTTTCTTT
CDR3: CTSSQGAGKMNTEAFF

V: TRBV6-1
size: large
J: TRBJ2-2
D: TRBD2
DNA: TGTGCCAGCAGTGAAGCCCCGCTAGCGGGGGCGAGCACCGGGGAGCTGTTTTTT
CDR3: CASSEAPLAGASTGELFF

V: TRBV5-6
size: NA
J: TRBJ1-1
D: NA
DNA: TGTGCCAGCAGCTTACTGCCGGGACATCTGAACACTGAAGCTTTCTTT
CDR3: CASSLLPGHLNTEAFF

V: TRBV27
size: NA
J: TRBJ1-1
D: NA
DNA: TGTGCCAGCTATGGACCCGGGGACACTGAAGCTTTCTTT
CDR3: CASYGPGDTEAFF

V: TRBV2
size: NA
J: TRBJ2-3
D: NA
DNA: TGTGCCAGCAGCTGGGCCCCATATGATACGCAGTATTTT
CDR3: CASSWAPYDTQYF

V: TRBV19
size: few
J: TRBJ2-7
D: TRBD1
DNA: TGTGCCAGTAGTATCACAGGGGTCTACGAGCAGTACTTC
CDR3: CASSITGVYEQYF

V: TRBV21-1
size: NA
J: TRBJ2-1
D: NA
DNA: TGTGCCAGCAGGATAGTGGATGAGCAGTTCTTC
CDR3: CASRIVDEQFF

V: TRBV7-9
size: medium-sized
J: TRBJ2-7
D: NA
DNA: TGTGCCAGCAGCTTTAAAACGGGGGGCTTCCGGGACGAGCAGTACTTC
CDR3: CASSFKTGGFRDEQYF

V: TRBV7-9
size: NA
J: TRBJ1-1
D: NA
DNA: TGTGCCAGCAGGTCTCTAGGGACACCGAACACTGAAGCTTTCTTT
CDR3: CASRSLGTPNTEAFF

V: TRBV28
size: NA
J: TRBJ2-2
D: NA
DNA: TGTGCCAGCAGCTCCTATCTGAGGGACACCGGGGAGCTGTTTTTT
CDR3: CASSSYLRDTGELFF

V: TRBV4-1
size: NA
J: TRBJ1-1
D: NA
DNA: TGCGCCAGCAGCCAAAGCGGAAGAAACACTGAAGCTTTCTTT
CDR3: CASSQSGRNTEAFF

V: TRBV7-9
size: few
J: TRBJ1-6
D: NA
DNA: TGTGCCAGCAGCTTAGAACAAGCATCACCCCTCCACTTT
CDR3: CASSLEQASPLHF

V: TRBV4-1
size: NA
J: TRBJ1-1
D: NA
DNA: TGCGCCAGCAGCCAGGGTGAGGACACTGAAGCTTTCTTT
CDR3: CASSQGEDTEAFF

V: TRBV5-6
size: NA
J: TRBJ2-5
D: NA
DNA: TGTGCCAGCGGGAACGTAGAGGGTTTGCAAGAGACCCAGTACTTC
CDR3: CASGNVEGLQETQYF

V: TRBV9
size: NA
J: TRBJ2-1
D: TRBD2
DNA: TGTGCCAGCAGCACTGGGACTAGCGGGGGGGCCGCCTACAATGAGCAGTTCTTC
CDR3: CASSTGTSGGAAYNEQFF

V: TRBV4-1
size: NA
J: TRBJ2-1
D: NA
DNA: TGCGCCAGCAGCCAAGATCCCTACAATGAGCAGTTCTTC
CDR3: CASSQDPYNEQFF

V: TRBV28
size: medium-sized
J: TRBJ1-2
D: NA
DNA: TGTGCCAGCAGTTCCCGGACGTCTTATCTATACTATGGCTACACCTTC
CDR3: CASSSRTSYLYYGYTF

V: TRBV12-5
size: NA
J: TRBJ2-1
D: NA
DNA: TGTGCTAGTGGTTTAGGGCCCTGGGAAGAGCAGTTCTTC
CDR3: CASGLGPWEEQFF

V: TRBV5-6
size: NA
J: TRBJ2-1
D: NA
DNA: TGTGCCAGCAGTTGGGGCGAGGGGGCCGCGGGGAATGAGCAGTTCTTC
CDR3: CASSWGEGAAGNEQFF

V: TRBV5-1
size: NA
J: TRBJ1-1
D: NA
DNA: TGCGCCAGCAGCTACGGGGGGGGGAACACTGAAGCTTTCTTT
CDR3: CASSYGGGNTEAFF

V: TRBV2
size: NA
J: TRBJ2-1
D: NA
DNA: TGTGCCAGCGTAGGGGTTGGGGACAATGAGCAGTTCTTC
CDR3: CASVGVGDNEQFF

V: TRBV4-1
size: NA
J: TRBJ2-7
D: NA
DNA: TGCGCCAGCAGCCAAGTTAGTAGCGGAGGCTTCGAGCAGTACTTC
CDR3: CASSQVSSGGFEQYF

V: TRBV15
size: NA
J: TRBJ2-2
D: NA
DNA: TGTGCCACCAGCAGAGCATACGGACCCCGGATCACCGGGGAGCTGTTTTTT
CDR3: CATSRAYGPRITGELFF

V: TRBV27
size: NA
J: TRBJ2-1
D: TRBD2
DNA: TGTGCCACTTCTAGCGGTTCCTACAATGAGCAGTTCTTC
CDR3: CATSSGSYNEQFF